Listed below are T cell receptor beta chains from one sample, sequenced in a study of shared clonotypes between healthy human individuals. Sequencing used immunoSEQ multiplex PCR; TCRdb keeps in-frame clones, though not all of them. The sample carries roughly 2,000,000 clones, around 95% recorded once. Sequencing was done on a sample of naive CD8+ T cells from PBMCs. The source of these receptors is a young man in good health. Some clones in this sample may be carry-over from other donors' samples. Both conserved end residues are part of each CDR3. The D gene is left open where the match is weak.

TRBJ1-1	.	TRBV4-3	TGCGCCAGCAGCCAACGACGGGACTTTGAAGCTTTCTTT	CASSQRRDFEAFF
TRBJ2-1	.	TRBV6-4	TGTGCCAGCAGCGACAGGTTTAGCTCCAATGAGCAGTTCTTC	CASSDRFSSNEQFF
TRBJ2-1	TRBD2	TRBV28	TGTGCCAGCAGTTTACCCTCTAGCGGAACCGAGCAGTTCTTC	CASSLPSSGTEQFF
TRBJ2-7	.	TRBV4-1	TGCGCCAGCAGCCATACGGGGGCTACCTACGAGCAGTACTTC	CASSHTGATYEQYF
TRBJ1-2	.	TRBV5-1	TGCGCCAGCAGCATCGACAGAAACTATGGCTACACCTTC	CASSIDRNYGYTF
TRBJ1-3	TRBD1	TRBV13	TGTGCCAGCAGCTTAGATGGGGGACAGGGGGTTGCTGGAAACACCATATATTTT	CASSLDGGQGVAGNTIYF
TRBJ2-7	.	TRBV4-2	TGTGCCAGCAGCCAAGGGCTAGCCCCCTACGAGCAGTACTTC	CASSQGLAPYEQYF
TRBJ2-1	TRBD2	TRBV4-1	TGCGCCAGCACCTCAGGTCGGGGGGATGAGCAGTTCTTC	CASTSGRGDEQFF
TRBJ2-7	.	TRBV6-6	TGTGCCAGCACCCTGGCGGCCGTCTACGAGCAGTACTTC	CASTLAAVYEQYF
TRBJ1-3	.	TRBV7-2	TGTGCCAGCAGCCGGGTTCCAGGGATTTCAGGAAACACCATATATTTT	CASSRVPGISGNTIYF
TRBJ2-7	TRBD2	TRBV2	TGTGCCAGCAGTGTCCGGGGACTAGCTACCTACGAGCAGTACTTC	CASSVRGLATYEQYF
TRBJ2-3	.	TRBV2	TGTGCCAGCTTCGACAGGTGGGATACGCAGTATTTT	CASFDRWDTQYF
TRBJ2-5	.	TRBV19	TGTGCCAGTACTTCCACAGTTCAAGAGACCCAGTACTTC	CASTSTVQETQYF
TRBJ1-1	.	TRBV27	TGTGCCAGCAGTTTATCGGCCCTGAACACTGAAGCTTTCTTT	CASSLSALNTEAFF
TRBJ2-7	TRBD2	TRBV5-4	TGTGCCAGCAGCTTGGCTAGCGGGAGTCTCTACGAGCAGTACTTC	CASSLASGSLYEQYF
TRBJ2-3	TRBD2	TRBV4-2	TGTGCCAGCAGCCAGGGGAGGGGTGATACGCAGTATTTT	CASSQGRGDTQYF
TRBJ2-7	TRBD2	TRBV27	TGTGCCAGCAGTCGCCTATGGAGCGGGAGGGACTACGAGCAGTACTTC	CASSRLWSGRDYEQYF